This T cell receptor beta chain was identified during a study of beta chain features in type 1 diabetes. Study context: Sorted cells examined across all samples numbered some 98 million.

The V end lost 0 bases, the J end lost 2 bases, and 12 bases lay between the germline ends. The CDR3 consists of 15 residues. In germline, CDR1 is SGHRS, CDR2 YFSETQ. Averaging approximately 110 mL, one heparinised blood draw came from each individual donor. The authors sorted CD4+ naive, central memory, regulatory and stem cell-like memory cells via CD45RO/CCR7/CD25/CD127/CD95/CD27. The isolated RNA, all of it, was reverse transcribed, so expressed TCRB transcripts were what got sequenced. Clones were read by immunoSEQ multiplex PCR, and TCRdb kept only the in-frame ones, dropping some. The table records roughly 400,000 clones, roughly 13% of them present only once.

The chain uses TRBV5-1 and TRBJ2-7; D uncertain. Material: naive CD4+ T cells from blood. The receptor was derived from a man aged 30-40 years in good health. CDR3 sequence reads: CASSLAGSGAYEQYF. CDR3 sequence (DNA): TGCGCCAGCAGCTTGGCCGGGTCAGGAGCCTACGAGCAGTACTTC.